This T cell receptor (beta chain) was captured by sequencing in a study of cytomegalovirus exposure and HLA in healthy donors. The PCR employed 60 Vbeta primers together with 13 Jbeta primers. The table came from immunoSEQ multiplex PCR; TCRdb's copy has only in-frame clones and leaves some out. The table shows more than 110,000 clones, with about four fifths occurring only once. The V and J ends lost 0 bases and 3 bases, in that order; junction bases with no gene match: 9. This CDR3 region has 18 residues. Germline V gene lookup returns CDR1 MGHRA and CDR2 YSYEKL. The genes are TRBV4-1 and TRBJ2-4; 9 nucleotides line up with TRBD2. The sequencing input was PBMCs. The origin of this receptor is a male donor in good health and CMV-seropositive. In DNA, the CDR3 is TGCGCCAGCAGCCAAGATGCCGGGGTAGCGGGAGTCAAAAACATTCAGTACTTC. The encoded protein is CASSQDAGVAGVKNIQYF.